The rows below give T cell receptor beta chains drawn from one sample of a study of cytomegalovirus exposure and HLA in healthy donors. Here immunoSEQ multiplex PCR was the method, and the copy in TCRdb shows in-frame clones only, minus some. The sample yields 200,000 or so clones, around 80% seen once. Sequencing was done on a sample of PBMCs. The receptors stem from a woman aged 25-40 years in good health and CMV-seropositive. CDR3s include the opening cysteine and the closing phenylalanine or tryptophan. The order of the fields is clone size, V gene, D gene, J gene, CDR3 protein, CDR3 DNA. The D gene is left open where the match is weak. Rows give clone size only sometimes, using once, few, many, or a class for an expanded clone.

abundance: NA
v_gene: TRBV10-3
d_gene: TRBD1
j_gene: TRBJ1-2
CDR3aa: CAISSHPGQGYGYTF
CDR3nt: TGTGCCATCAGCTCGCACCCGGGACAGGGCTATGGCTACACCTTC

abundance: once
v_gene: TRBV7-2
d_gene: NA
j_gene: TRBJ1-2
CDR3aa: CASSPTDNYGYTF
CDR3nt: TGTGCCAGCAGCCCTACAGATAACTATGGCTACACCTTC

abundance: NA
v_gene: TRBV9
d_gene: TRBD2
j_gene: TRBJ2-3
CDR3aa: CASSGRTSGRDDTQYF
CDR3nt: TGTGCCAGCAGCGGGCGGACTAGCGGGAGGGACGATACGCAGTATTTT

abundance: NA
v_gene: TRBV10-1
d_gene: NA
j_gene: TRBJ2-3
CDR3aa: CASSDGGARDTQYF
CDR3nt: TGCGCCAGCAGTGACGGAGGGGCGAGAGATACGCAGTATTTT

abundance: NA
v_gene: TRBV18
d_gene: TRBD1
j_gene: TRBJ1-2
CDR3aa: CASSPYRGLDYGYTF
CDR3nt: TGTGCCAGCTCACCATACAGGGGACTAGACTATGGCTACACCTTC

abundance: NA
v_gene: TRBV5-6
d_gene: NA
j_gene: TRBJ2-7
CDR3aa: CASWGGDSLSYEQYF
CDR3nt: TGTGCCAGCTGGGGCGGGGACAGTCTGTCCTACGAGCAGTACTTC

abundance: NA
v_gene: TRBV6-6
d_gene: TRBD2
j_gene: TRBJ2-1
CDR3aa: CASRSTSGSRREFF
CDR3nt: TGTGCCAGCAGATCTACTAGCGGATCCCGGAGGGAGTTCTTC

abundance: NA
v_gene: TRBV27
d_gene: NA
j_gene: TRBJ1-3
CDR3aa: CASMTYRAGDGNTIYF
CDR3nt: TGTGCCAGCATGACATATAGGGCGGGGGATGGAAACACCATATATTTT

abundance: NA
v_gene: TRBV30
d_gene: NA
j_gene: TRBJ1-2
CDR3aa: CAWSLGPTDGYTF
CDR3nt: TGTGCCTGGAGTTTGGGCCCAACAGATGGCTACACCTTC

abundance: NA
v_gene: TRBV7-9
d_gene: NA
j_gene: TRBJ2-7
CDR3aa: CASQTGDFGEQYF
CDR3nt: TGTGCCAGCCAAACAGGCGACTTCGGCGAGCAGTACTTC

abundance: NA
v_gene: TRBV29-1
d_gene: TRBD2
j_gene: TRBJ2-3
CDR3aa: CSVPDGGGVDTQYF
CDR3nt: TGCAGCGTGCCCGACGGGGGGGGCGTGGATACGCAGTATTTT

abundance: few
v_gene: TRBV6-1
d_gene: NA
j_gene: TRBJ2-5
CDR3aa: CASSDIGTQYF
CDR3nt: TGTGCCAGCAGTGATATTGGGACTCAGTACTTC

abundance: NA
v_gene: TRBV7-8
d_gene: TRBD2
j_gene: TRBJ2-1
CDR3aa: CASSSGLAGVREQFF
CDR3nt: TGTGCCAGCAGCTCGGGACTAGCGGGAGTACGGGAGCAGTTCTTC

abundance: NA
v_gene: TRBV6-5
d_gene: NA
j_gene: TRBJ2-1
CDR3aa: CASSPKRARTHEQFF
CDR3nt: TGTGCCAGCAGCCCCAAAAGAGCCCGAACCCATGAGCAGTTCTTC

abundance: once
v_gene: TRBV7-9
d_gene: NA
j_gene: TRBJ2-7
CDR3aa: CASRAGSSYEQYF
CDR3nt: TGTGCCAGCAGGGCGGGGAGCTCCTACGAGCAGTACTTC

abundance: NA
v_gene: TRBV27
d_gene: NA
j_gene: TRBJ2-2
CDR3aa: CASSRPPQGRIGGELFF
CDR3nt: TGTGCCAGCAGCCGACCCCCACAGGGTAGGATCGGAGGGGAGCTGTTTTTT

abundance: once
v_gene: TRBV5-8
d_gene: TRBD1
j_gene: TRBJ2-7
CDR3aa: CASSTYRGHHEQYF
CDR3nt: TGTGCCAGCAGCACCTACAGGGGGCACCACGAGCAGTACTTC

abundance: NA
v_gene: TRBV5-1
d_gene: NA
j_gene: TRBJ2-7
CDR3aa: CASSLSSSYEQYF
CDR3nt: TGCGCCAGCAGCTTGTCTAGTTCCTACGAGCAGTACTTC

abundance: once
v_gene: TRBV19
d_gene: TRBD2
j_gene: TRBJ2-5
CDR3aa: CASSPPGGSGPQETQYF
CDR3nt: TGTGCCAGTAGCCCTCCCGGGGGTAGCGGGCCCCAAGAGACCCAGTACTTC

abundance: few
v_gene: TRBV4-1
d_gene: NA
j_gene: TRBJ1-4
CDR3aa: CASSQDSMRRFNEKLFF
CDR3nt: TGCGCCAGCAGCCAAGATAGCATGAGACGCTTTAATGAAAAACTGTTTTTT

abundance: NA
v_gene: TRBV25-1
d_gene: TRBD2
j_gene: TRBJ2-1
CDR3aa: CASSEARGVINEQFF
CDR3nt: TGTGCCAGCAGTGAGGCGCGGGGGGTTATCAATGAGCAGTTCTTC

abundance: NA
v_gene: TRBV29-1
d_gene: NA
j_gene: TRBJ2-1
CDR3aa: CSVRQLTSTYNEQFF
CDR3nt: TGCAGCGTCCGACAGCTAACAAGTACCTACAATGAGCAGTTCTTC

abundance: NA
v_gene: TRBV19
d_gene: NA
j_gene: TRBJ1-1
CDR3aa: CASSIAGVTEAFF
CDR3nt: TGTGCCAGTAGTATTGCCGGTGTCACTGAAGCTTTCTTT

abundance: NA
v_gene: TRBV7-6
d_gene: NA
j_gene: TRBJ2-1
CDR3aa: CASSLRADSSYNEQFF
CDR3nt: TGTGCCAGCAGCTTACGAGCGGACAGCTCCTACAATGAGCAGTTCTTC

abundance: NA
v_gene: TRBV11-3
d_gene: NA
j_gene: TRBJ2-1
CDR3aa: CASSTGGADNEQFF
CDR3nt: TGTGCCAGCAGCACCGGGGGAGCGGACAATGAGCAGTTCTTC

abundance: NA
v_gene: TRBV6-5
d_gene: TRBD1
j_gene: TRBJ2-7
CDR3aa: CASSLRDRRYEQYF
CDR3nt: TGTGCCAGCAGTCTCCGGGACAGACGCTATGAGCAGTACTTC

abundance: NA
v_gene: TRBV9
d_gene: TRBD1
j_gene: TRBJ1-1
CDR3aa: CASSEAPPGTGRTEAFF
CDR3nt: TGTGCCAGCAGCGAGGCCCCCCCCGGGACAGGGCGGACTGAAGCTTTCTTT

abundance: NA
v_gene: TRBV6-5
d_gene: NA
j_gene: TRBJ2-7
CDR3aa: CASSYSGRPLEQYF
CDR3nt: TGTGCCAGCAGTTATAGTGGGAGGCCCCTCGAGCAGTACTTC

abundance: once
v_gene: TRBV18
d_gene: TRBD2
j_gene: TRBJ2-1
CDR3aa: CASSPSSGRASNEQFF
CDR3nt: TGTGCCAGCTCACCATCTAGCGGGAGAGCGAGCAATGAGCAGTTCTTC

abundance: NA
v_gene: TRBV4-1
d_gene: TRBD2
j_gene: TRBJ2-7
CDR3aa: CASSQDIGSGSHSGQYF
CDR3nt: TGCGCCAGCAGCCAAGATATCGGTAGCGGGAGCCATTCCGGGCAGTACTTC

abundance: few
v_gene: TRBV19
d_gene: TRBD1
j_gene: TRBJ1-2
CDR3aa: CASSGQGAYYGYTF
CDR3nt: TGTGCCAGTAGTGGACAGGGGGCATACTATGGCTACACCTTC

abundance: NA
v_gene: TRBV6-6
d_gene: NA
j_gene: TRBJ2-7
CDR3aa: CASSTPTYEQYF
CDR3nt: TGTGCCAGCAGTACACCAACCTACGAGCAGTACTTC

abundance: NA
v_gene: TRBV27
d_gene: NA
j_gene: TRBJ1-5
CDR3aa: CASSLYPGGGQPQHF
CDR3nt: TGTGCCAGCAGTTTATATCCAGGCGGGGGTCAGCCCCAGCATTTT

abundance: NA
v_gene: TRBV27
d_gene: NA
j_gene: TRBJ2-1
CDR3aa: CASSPSGTPRGQQFF
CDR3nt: TGTGCCAGCAGTCCCTCCGGGACCCCGCGGGGGCAGCAGTTCTTC

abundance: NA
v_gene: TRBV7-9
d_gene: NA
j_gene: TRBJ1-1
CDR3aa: CASSPRSNTEAFF
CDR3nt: TGTGCCAGCAGCCCCCGCAGTAACACTGAAGCTTTCTTT

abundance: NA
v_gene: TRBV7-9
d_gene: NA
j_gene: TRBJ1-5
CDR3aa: CASSGGGGFSNQPQHF
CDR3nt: TGTGCCAGCAGCGGGGGGGGCGGATTCAGCAATCAGCCCCAGCATTTT

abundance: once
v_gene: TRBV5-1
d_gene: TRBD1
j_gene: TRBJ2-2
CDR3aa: CASSFTGTGGIGELFF
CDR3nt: TGCGCCAGCAGCTTTACCGGGACAGGGGGTATCGGGGAGCTGTTTTTT

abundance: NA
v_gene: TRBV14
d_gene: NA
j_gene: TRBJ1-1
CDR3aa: CASSQGLDTEAFF
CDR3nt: TGTGCCAGCAGCCAAGGATTAGACACTGAAGCTTTCTTT

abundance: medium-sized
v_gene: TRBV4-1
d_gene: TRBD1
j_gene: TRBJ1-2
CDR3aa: CASSPRQGDIYGYTF
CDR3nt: TGCGCCAGCAGCCCACGACAGGGAGACATCTATGGCTACACCTTC

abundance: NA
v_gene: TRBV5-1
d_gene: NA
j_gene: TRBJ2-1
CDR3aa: CASSLAEREALNEQFF
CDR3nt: TGCGCCAGCAGCTTGGCCGAGAGGGAGGCCCTCAATGAGCAGTTCTTC

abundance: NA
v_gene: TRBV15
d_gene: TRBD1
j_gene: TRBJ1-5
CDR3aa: CATSPRYRGSNQPQHF
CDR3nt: TGTGCCACCAGCCCCCGTTACAGGGGGAGCAATCAGCCCCAGCATTTT

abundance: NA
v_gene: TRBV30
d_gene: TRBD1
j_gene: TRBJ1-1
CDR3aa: CAWRGDPLDRGKTLWTQNTEAFF
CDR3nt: TGTGCCTGGAGGGGGGACCCACTCGACAGGGGGAAAACACTCTGGACCCAGAACACTGAAGCTTTCTTT